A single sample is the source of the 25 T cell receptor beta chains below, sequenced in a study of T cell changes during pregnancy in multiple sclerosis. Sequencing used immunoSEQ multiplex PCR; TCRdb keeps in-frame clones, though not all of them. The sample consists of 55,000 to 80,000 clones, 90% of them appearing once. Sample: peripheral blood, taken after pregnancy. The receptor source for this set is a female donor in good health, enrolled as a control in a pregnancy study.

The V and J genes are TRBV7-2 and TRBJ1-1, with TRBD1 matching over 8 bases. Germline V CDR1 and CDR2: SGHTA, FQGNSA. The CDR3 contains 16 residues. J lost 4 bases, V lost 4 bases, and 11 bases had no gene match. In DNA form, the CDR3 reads TGTGCCAGCAGCTCCAGAGGGAGCAGGGGGCCCACTGAAGCTTTCTTT. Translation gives CASSSRGSRGPTEAFF.

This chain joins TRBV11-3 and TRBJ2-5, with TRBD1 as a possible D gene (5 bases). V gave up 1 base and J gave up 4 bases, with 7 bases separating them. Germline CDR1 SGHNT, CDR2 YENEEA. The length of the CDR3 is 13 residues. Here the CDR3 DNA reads TGTGCCAGCAGCTTAGGAACAGGAGAGACCCAGTACTTC. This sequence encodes CASSLGTGETQYF.

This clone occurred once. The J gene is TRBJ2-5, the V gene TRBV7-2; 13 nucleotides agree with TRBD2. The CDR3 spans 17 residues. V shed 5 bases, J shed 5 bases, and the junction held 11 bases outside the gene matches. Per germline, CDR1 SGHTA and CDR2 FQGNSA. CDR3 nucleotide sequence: TGTGCCAGCAGCCAGGGGGGGACTAGCGGGAAGAGGGAGACCCAGTACTTC. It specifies CASSQGGTSGKRETQYF.

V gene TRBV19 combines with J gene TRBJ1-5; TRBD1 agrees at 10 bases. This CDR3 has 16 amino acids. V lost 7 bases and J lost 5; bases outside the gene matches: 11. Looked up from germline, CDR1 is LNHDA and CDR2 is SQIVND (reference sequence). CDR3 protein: CASIPPGQGRDQPQHF. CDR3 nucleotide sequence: TGTGCCAGTATTCCACCGGGACAGGGGCGGGATCAGCCCCAGCATTTT.

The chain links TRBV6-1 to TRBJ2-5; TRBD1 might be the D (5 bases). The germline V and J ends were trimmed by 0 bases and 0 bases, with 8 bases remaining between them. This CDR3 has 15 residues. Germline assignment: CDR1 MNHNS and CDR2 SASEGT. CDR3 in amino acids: CASSEAQAYQETQYF. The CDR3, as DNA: TGTGCCAGCAGTGAAGCACAGGCGTACCAAGAGACCCAGTACTTC.

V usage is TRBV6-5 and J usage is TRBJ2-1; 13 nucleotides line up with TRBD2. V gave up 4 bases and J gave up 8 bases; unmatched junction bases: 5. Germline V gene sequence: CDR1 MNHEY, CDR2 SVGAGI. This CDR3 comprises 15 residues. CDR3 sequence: CASSFTSGRAYEQFF. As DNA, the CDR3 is TGTGCCAGCAGTTTTACTAGCGGGAGGGCGTATGAGCAGTTCTTC.

In DNA form, the CDR3 reads TGCGCCAGCAGCCAAGATCGGGGGGGTGGCACAGATACGCAGTATTTT. This sequence encodes CASSQDRGGGTDTQYF. The V and J genes are TRBV4-1 and TRBJ2-3; 8 nucleotides agree with TRBD2. Germline loops: CDR1 MGHRA, CDR2 YSYEKL. With 0 bases clipped from V and 1 base from J, the junction kept 3 bases outside the gene matches. This CDR3 has 16 residues.

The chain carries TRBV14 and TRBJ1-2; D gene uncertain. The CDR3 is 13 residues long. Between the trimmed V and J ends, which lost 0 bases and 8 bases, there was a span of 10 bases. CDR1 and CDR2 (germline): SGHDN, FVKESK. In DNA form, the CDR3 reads TGTGCCAGCAGCCAAGATTACGGGAGCGGCTACACCTTC. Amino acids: CASSQDYGSGYTF.

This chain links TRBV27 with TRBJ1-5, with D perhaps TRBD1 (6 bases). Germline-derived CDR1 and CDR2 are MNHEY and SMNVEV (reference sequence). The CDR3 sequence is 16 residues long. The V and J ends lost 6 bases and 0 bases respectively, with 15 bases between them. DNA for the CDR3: TGTGCCAGCAGCCGAGGACAGAGAACTAGCAATCAGCCCCAGCATTTT. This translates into CASSRGQRTSNQPQHF.

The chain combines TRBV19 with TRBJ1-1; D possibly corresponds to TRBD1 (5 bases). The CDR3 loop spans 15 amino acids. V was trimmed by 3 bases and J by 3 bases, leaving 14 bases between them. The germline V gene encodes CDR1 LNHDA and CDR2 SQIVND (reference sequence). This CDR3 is CASSIWTSGDTEAFF. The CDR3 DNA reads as TGTGCCAGTAGTATCTGGACGTCGGGGGACACTGAAGCTTTCTTT.

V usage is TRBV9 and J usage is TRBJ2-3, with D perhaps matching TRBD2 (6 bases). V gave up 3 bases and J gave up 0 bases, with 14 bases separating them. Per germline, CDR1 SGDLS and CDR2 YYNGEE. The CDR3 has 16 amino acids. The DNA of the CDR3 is TGTGCCAGCAGCGCTACTAGCTTTTCTAGCACAGATACGCAGTATTTT. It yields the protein CASSATSFSSTDTQYF.

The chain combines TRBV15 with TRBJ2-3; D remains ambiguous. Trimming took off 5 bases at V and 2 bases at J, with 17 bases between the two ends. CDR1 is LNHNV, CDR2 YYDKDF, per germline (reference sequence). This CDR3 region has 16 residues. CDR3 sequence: CATSAHSGRITDTQYF. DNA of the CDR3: TGTGCCACCAGCGCCCATTCGGGTCGAATCACAGATACGCAGTATTTT.

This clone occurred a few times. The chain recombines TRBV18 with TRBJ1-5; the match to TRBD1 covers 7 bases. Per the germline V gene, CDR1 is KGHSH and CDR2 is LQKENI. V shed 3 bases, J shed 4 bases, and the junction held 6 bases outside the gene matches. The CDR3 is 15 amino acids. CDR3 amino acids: CASSPGQPSNQPQHF. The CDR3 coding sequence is TGTGCCAGCTCACCGGGACAGCCATCTAATCAGCCCCAGCATTTT.

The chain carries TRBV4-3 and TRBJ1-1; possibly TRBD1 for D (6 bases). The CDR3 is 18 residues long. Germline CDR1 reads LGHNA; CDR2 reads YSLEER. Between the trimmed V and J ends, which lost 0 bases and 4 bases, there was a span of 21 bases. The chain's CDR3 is CASSQDSLRGGLGTEAFF. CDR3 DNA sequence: TGCGCCAGCAGCCAAGATTCCCTTAGGGGGGGCCTGGGCACTGAAGCTTTCTTT.

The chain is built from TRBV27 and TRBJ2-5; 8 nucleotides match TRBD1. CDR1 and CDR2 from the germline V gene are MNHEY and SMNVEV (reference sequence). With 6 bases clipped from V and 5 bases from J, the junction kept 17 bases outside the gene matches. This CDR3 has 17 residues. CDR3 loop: CASRGTGLVESPETQYF. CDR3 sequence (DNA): TGTGCCAGCAGGGGGACAGGTCTCGTGGAGAGCCCGGAGACCCAGTACTTC.

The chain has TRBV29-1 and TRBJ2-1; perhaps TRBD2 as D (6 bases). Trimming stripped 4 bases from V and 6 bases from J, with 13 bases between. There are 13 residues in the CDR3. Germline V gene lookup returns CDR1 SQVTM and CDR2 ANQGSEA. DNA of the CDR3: TGCAGCGTTGGAGTTAGCGGCCCCAATGAGCAGTTCTTC. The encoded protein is CSVGVSGPNEQFF.

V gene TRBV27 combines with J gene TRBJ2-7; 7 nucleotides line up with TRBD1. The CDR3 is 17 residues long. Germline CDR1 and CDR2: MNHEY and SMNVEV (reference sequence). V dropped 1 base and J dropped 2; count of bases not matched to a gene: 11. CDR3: CASSLFPEPGQTYEQYF. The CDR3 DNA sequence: TGTGCCAGCAGTTTATTCCCCGAGCCGGGACAGACCTACGAGCAGTACTTC.

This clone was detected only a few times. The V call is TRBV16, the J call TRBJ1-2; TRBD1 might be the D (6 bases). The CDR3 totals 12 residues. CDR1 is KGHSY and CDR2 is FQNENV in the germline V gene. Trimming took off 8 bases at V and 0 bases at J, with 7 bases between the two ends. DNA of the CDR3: TGTGCCAGCGGACAGTCTAACTATGGCTACACCTTC. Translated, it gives CASGQSNYGYTF.

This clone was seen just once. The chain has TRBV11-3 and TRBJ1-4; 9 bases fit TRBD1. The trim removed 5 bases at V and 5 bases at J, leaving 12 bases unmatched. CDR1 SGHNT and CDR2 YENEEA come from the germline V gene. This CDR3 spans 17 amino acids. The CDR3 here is CASSITGGSDLNEKLFF. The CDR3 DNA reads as TGTGCCAGCAGCATTACAGGGGGCTCGGACCTGAATGAAAAACTGTTTTTT.

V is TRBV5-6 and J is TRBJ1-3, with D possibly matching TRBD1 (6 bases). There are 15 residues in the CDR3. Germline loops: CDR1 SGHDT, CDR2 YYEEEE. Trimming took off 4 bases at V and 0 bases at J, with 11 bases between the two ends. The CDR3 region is CASSLDRSSGNTIYF. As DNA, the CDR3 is TGTGCCAGCAGCCTCGACAGGAGCTCTGGAAACACCATATATTTT.

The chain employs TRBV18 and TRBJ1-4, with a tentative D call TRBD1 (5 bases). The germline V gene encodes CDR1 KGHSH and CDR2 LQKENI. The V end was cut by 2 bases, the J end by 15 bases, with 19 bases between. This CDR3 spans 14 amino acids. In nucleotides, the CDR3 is TGTGCCAGCTCACCAGGTCGCTCGGGACTCCAGGTGTTTTTT. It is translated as CASSPGRSGLQVFF.

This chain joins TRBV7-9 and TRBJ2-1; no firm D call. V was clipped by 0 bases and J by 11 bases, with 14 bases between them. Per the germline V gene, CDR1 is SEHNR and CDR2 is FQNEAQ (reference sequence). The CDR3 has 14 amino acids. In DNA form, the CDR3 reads TGTGCCAGCAGCTTAGCTCCCATCGGAGCAAAGCAGTTCTTC. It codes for CASSLAPIGAKQFF.

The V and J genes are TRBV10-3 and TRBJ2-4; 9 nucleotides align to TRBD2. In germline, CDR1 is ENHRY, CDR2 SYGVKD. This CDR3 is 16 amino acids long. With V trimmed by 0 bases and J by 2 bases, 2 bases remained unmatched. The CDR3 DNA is TGTGCCATCAGTGAGTCCGCTAGCGGGACCAAAAACATTCAGTACTTC. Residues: CAISESASGTKNIQYF.

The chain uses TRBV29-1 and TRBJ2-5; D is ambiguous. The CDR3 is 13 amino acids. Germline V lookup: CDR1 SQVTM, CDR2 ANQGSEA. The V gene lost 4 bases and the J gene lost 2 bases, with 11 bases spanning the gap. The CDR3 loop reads CSVVAAVQETQYF. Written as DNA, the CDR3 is TGCAGCGTTGTTGCGGCGGTACAAGAGACCCAGTACTTC. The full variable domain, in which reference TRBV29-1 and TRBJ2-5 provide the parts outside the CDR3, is SAVISQKPSRDICQRGTSLTIQCQVDSQVTMMFWYRQQPGQSLTLIATANQGSEATYESGFVIDKFPISRPNLTFSTLTVSNMSPEDSSIYLCSVVAAVQETQYFGPGTRLLVL.

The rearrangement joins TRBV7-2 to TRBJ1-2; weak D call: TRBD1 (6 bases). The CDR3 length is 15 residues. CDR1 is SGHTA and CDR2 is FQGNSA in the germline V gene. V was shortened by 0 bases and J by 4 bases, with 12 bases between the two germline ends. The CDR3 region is CASSLAGVRGYGYTF. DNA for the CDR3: TGTGCCAGCAGCTTAGCCGGCGTCAGGGGCTATGGCTACACCTTC.